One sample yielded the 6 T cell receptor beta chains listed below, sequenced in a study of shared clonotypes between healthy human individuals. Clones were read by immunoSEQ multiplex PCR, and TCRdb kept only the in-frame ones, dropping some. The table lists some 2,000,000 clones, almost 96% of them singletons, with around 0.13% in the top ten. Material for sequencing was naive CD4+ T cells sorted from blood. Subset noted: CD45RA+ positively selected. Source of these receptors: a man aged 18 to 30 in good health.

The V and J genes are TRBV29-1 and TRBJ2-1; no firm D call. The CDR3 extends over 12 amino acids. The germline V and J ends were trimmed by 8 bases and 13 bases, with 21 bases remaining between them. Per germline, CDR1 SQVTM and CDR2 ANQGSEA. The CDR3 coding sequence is TGCAGCCATCGCGCAGCCACAATGGAACAGTTCTTC. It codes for CSHRAATMEQFF.

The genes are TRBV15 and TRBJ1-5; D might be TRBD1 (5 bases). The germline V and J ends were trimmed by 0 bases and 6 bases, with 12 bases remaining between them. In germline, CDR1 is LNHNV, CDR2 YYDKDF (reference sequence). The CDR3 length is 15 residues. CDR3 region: CATSRDLTGFQPQHF. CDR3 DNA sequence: TGTGCCACCAGCAGAGATCTTACAGGATTTCAGCCCCAGCATTTT.

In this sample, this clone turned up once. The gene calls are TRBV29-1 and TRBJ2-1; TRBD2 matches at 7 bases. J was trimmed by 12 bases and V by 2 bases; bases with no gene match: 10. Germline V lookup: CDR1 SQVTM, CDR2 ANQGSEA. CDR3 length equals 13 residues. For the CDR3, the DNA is TGCAGCGTTGAAATTGTAGCGGGCTTCGGGCAGTTCTTC. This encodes CSVEIVAGFGQFF.

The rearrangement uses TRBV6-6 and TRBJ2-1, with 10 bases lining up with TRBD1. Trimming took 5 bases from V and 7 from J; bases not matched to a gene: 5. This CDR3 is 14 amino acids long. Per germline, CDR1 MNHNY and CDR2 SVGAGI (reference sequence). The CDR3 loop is CASSASGQGNEQFF. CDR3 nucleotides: TGTGCCAGCAGTGCCTCGGGACAGGGGAATGAGCAGTTCTTC.

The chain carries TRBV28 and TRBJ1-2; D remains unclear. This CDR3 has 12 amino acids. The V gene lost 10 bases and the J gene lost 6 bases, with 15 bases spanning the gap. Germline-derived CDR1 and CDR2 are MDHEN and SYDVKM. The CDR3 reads CATLGLENGYTF. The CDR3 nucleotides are TGTGCCACCCTGGGTCTCGAAAATGGCTACACCTTC.

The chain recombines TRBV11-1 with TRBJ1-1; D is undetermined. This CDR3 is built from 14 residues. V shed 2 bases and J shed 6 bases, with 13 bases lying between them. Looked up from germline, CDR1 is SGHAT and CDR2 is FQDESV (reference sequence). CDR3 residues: CASSLQSGLAEAFF. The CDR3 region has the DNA TGTGCCAGCAGCTTACAGTCTGGGTTGGCTGAAGCTTTCTTT.